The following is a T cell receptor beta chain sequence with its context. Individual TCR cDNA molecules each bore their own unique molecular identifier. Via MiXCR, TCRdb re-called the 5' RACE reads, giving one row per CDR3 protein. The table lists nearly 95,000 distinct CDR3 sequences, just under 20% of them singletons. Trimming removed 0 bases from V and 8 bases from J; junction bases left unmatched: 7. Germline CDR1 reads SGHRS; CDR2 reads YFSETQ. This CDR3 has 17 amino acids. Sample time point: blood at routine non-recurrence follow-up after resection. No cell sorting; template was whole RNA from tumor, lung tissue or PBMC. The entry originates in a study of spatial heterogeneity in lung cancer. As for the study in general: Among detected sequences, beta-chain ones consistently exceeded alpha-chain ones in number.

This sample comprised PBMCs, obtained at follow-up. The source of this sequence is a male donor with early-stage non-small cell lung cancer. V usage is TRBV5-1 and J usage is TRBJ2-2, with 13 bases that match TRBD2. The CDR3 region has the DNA TGCGCCAGCAGCTTGGCCGTGGGGACTAGCGGGAAAGGGGAGCTGTTTTTT. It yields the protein CASSLAVGTSGKGELFF.